What follows are 5 T cell receptor beta chains derived from one specimen sequenced in a study of human T cells and chemical hapten exposure. Specified time point: patch test 2, 6 weeks after DPC sensitization. Specified treatment: therapeutic diphenylcyclopropenone sensitization with weekly scalp DPC. TCRdb re-called the RACE reads with MiXCR, one entry per CDR3 protein. Of about 84,000 distinct CDR3 sequences detected, less than 11% appear once; the ten largest clones hold 4.5% to 5%. This material consisted of whole blood, taken in connection with sensitization to the hapten diphenylcyclopropenone (DPC). Source of these receptors: a woman in her forties or fifties with alopecia areata. Some clones in this sample may be carry-over from other donors' samples.

Only a few counts were recorded for this clonotype. The chain links TRBV11-2 to TRBJ2-5; tentatively, D is TRBD1 (6 bases). Germline-derived CDR1 and CDR2 are SGHAT and FQNNGV. The CDR3 covers 15 residues. The germline V and J ends were trimmed by 1 base and 1 base, with 10 bases remaining between them. The CDR3 coding sequence is TGTGCCAGCAGCTTAGTTAGGACAGTCCAAGAGACCCAGTACTTC. Amino acid sequence: CASSLVRTVQETQYF.

This clonotype was seen many times. The chain couples TRBV6-5 to TRBJ2-2, with 7 bases fitting TRBD2. The CDR3 consists of 14 residues. V lost 6 bases to trimming and J lost 2 bases; unmatched junction nucleotides: 3. Germline V gene lookup returns CDR1 MNHEY and CDR2 SVGAGI. The CDR3 DNA reads as TGTGCCAGCAGCCCGGGGGGAAACACCGGGGAGCTGTTTTTT. Protein sequence: CASSPGGNTGELFF.

This clonotype was counted ten times or more. CDR3 amino acids: CASIRQGNADTQYF. CDR3 nucleotide sequence: TGTGCCAGCATCAGACAGGGGAACGCAGATACGCAGTATTTT. The chain joins TRBV6-1 to TRBJ2-3, with 8 bases that match TRBD1. The J segment lost 4 bases and the V segment lost 7 bases, leaving 7 bases of the junction unmatched. CDR1 and CDR2 from the germline V gene are MNHNS and SASEGT. This CDR3 is built from 14 residues.

J is TRBJ1-1 and V is TRBV9, with D maybe TRBD1 (6 bases). The germline V gene has CDR1 SGDLS and CDR2 YYNGEE. V dropped 3 bases and J dropped 0 bases, with 12 bases sitting between them. The CDR3 contains 15 residues. The CDR3 reads CASSGKQGVNTEAFF. In nucleotides, the CDR3 is TGTGCCAGCAGCGGAAAACAGGGAGTGAACACTGAAGCTTTCTTT.

This chain joins TRBV10-3 and TRBJ2-7; D might be TRBD1 (6 bases). V was shortened by 4 bases and J by 7 bases, with 20 bases between the two germline ends. The germline V gene has CDR1 ENHRY and CDR2 SYGVKD. The CDR3 runs 15 residues. The CDR3 region is CAISGETGRVTEQYF. The CDR3 DNA sequence: TGTGCCATCAGTGGGGAGACAGGACGAGTTACGGAGCAGTACTTC.